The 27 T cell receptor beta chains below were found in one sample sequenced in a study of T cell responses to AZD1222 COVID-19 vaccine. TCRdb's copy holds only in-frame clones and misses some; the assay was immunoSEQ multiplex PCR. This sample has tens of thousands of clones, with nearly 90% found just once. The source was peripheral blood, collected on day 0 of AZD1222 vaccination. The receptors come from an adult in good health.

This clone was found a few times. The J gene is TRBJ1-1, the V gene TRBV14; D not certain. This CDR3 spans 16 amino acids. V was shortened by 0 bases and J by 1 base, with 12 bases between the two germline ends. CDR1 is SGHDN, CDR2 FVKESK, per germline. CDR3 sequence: CASSQDPRRGNTEAFF. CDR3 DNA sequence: TGTGCCAGCAGCCAAGATCCTAGGCGGGGGAACACTGAAGCTTTCTTT.

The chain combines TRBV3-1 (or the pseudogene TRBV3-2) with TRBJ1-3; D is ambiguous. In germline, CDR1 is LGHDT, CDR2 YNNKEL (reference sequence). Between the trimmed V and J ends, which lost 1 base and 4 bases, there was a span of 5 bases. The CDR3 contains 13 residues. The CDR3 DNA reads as TGTGCCAGCAGCCAAGTGCGAGGAAACACCATATATTTT. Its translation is CASSQVRGNTIYF.

CDR3 protein: CASRTGREKLFF. The CDR3 DNA is TGTGCCAGCAGAACAGGGAGGGAAAAACTGTTTTTT. V gene TRBV6-5 combines with J gene TRBJ1-4, with D perhaps TRBD1 (6 bases). This CDR3 contains 12 residues. The V end lost 6 bases, the J end lost 8 bases, and 10 bases lay between the germline ends. Germline CDR1 reads MNHEY; CDR2 reads SVGAGI.

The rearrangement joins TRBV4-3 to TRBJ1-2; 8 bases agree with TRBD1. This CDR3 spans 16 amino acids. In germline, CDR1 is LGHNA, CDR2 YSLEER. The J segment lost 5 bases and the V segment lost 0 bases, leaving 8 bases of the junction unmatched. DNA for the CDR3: TGCGCCAGCAGCCAAGATCTTACAGGGGGTATTTATGGCTACACCTTC. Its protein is CASSQDLTGGIYGYTF.

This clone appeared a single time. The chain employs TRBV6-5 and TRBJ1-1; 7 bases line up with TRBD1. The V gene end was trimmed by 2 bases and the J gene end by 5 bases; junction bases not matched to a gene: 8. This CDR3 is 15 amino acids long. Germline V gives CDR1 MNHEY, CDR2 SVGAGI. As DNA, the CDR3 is TGTGCCAGCAGTTACCTGGTCAGGGGGAGAACTGAAGCTTTCTTT. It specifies CASSYLVRGRTEAFF.

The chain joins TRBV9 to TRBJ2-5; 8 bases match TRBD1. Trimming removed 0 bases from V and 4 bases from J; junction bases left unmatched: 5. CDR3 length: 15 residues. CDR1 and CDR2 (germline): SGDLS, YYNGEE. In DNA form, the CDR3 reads TGTGCCAGCAGCGTAGAGCCCGGGACAGGAGAGACCCAGTACTTC. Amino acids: CASSVEPGTGETQYF.

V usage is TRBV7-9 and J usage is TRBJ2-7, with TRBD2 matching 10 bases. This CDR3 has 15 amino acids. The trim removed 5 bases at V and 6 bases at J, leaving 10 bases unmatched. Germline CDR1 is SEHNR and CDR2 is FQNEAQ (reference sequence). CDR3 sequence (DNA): TGTGCCAGCAGCCCCAGCGGGAGGGCCTGGTCCGAGCAGTACTTC. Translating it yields CASSPSGRAWSEQYF.

The CDR3: CASSYSRSGQDGYTF. CDR3 in DNA: TGTGCCAGCAGTTACTCGAGGTCTGGACAGGATGGCTACACCTTC. The chain uses TRBV6-5 and TRBJ1-2; 7 bases align to TRBD1. Germline-derived CDR1 and CDR2 are MNHEY and SVGAGI. After removal of 0 bases from V and 6 bases from J, the junction contained 7 bases not matched to a gene. This CDR3 comprises 15 residues.

CDR3 residues: CASSPPGHSYEQYF. The CDR3 DNA is TGTGCCAGCAGCCCACCGGGCCACTCCTACGAGCAGTACTTC. This chain links TRBV7-9 with TRBJ2-7; no firm D call. The CDR3 contains 14 residues. Germline CDR1 reads SEHNR; CDR2 reads FQNEAQ (reference sequence). V was shortened by 5 bases and J by 0 bases, with 11 bases between the two germline ends. The full variable domain, with the rest looked up from reference TRBV7-9 and TRBJ2-7, is DTGVSQNPRHKITKRGQNVTFRCDPISEHNRLYWYRQTLGQGPEFLTYFQNEAQLEKSRLLSDRFSAERPKGSFSTLEIQRTEQGDSAMYLCASSPPGHSYEQYFGPGTRLTVT.

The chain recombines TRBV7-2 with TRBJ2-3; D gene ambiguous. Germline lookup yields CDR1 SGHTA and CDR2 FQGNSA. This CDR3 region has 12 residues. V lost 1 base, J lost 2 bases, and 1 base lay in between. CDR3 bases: TGTGCCAGCAGCTTAGACACAGATACGCAGTATTTT. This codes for CASSLDTDTQYF.

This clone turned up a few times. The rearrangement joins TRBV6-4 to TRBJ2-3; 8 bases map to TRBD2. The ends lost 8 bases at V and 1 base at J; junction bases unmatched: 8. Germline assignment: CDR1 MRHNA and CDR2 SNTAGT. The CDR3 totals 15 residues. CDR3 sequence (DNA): TGTGCCAGCGCGAACGGACTAGCTCGCACAGATACGCAGTATTTT. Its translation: CASANGLARTDTQYF.

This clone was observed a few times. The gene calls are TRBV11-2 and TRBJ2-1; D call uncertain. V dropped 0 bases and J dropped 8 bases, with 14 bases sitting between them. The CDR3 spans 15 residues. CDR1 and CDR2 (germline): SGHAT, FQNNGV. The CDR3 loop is CASSLDNPKSHEQFF. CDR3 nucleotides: TGTGCCAGCAGCTTAGATAACCCTAAAAGTCATGAGCAGTTCTTC.

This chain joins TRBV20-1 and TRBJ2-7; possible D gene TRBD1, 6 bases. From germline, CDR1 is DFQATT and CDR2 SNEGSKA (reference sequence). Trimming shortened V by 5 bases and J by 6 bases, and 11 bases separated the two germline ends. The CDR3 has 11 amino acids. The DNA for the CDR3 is TGCAGTGCTCACCAGGGGCGCGAGCAGTACTTC. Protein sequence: CSAHQGREQYF.

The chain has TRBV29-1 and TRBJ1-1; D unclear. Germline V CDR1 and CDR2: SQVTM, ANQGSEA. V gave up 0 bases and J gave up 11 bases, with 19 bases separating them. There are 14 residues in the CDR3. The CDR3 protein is CSVEDRLVGSSAFF. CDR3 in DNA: TGCAGCGTTGAAGACCGCCTTGTTGGCTCTTCGGCTTTCTTT.

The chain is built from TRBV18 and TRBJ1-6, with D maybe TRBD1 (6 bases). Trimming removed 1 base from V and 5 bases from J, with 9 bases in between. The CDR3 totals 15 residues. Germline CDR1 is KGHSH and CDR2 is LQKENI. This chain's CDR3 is CASSPRDRNNSPLHF. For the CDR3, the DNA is TGTGCCAGCTCACCACGTGACAGGAATAATTCACCCCTCCACTTT.

The CDR3 loop reads CASSGSRGNLYEQYF. CDR3 DNA sequence: TGTGCCAGCAGTGGTAGCAGGGGGAACCTTTACGAGCAGTACTTC. The chain joins TRBV2 to TRBJ2-7, with 7 bases that match TRBD1. This CDR3 has 15 residues. V was pared by 4 bases and J by 4 bases, with 10 bases of the junction left unmatched. From germline, CDR1 is SNHLY and CDR2 FYNNEI.

The CDR3: CASSRSRGKLFF. DNA for the CDR3: TGTGCCAGCAGCAGATCCAGGGGAAAACTGTTTTTT. The chain uses TRBV12-3 or TRBV12-4 and TRBJ1-4; TRBD1 is a possible D gene (6 bases). CDR3 length equals 12 residues. V was shortened by 6 bases and J by 10 bases, with 12 bases between the two germline ends.

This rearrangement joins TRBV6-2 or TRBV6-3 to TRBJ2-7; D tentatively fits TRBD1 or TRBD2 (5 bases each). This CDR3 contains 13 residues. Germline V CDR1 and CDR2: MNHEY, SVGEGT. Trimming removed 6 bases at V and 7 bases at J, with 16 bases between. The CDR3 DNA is TGTGCCAGCAGCGGGACCGACTTCGGGGAGCAGTACTTC. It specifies CASSGTDFGEQYF.

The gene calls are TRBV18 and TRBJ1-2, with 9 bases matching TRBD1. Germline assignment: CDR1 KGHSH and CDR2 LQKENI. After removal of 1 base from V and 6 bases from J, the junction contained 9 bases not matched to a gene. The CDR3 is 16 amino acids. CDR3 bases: TGTGCCAGCTCACCACTACCGGGACAGGGAGTCCATGGCTACACCTTC. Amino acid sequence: CASSPLPGQGVHGYTF.

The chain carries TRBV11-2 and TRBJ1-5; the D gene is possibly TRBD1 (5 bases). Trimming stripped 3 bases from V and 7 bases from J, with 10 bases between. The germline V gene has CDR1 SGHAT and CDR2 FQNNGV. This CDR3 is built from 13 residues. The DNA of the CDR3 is TGTGCCAGCAGCTTGGGGGGTGGCCAGCCCCAGCATTTT. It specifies CASSLGGGQPQHF.

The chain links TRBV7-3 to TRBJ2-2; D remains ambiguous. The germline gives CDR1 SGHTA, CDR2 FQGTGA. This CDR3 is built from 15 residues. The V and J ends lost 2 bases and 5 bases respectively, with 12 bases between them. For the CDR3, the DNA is TGTGCCAGCAGCTTATTTCCCCCCGGGACCGGGGAGCTGTTTTTT. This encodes CASSLFPPGTGELFF.

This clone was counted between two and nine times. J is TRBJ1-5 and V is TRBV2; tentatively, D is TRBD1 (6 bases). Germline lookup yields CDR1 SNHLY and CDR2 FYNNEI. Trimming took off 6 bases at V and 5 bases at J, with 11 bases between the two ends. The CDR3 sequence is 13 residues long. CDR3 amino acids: CASRTGLDQPQHF. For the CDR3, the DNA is TGTGCCAGCAGAACAGGGTTGGATCAGCCCCAGCATTTT.

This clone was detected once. CDR3 nucleotide sequence: TGTGCCAGCAGCGACTCTGGCACTGAAGCTTTCTTT. It codes for CASSDSGTEAFF. The chain employs TRBV7-9 and TRBJ1-1; D gene unclear. V lost 5 bases and J lost 4, with 8 bases in between. Germline V gene data show CDR1 as SEHNR and CDR2 as FQNEAQ (reference sequence). The CDR3 runs to 12 residues.

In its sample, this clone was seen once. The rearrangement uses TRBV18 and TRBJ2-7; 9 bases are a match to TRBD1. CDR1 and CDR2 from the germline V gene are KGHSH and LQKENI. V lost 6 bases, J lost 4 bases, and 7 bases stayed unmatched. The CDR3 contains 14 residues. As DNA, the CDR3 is TGTGCCAGCTCCCCGGGGACAGGGCTGTACGAGCAGTACTTC. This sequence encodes CASSPGTGLYEQYF.

DNA for the CDR3: TGTGCCAGCAGCCCGGGACAGGGTTTAGGCTACACCTTC. Translated, it gives CASSPGQGLGYTF. The chain employs TRBV12-3 or TRBV12-4 and TRBJ1-2, with 9 positions matching TRBD1. Germline trimming cut 6 bases from V and 8 bases from J; bases unmatched to any gene: 7. The CDR3 covers 13 residues.

The CDR3 protein is CASSYSNVRDGNTIYF. The CDR3 DNA reads as TGTGCCAGCAGTTACTCGAATGTGCGGGATGGAAACACCATATATTTT. The chain employs TRBV6-5 and TRBJ1-3, with D unclear. CDR3 length: 16 residues. The V and J ends lost 0 bases and 3 bases respectively, with 12 bases between them. The germline CDR1 and CDR2 sequences are MNHEY and SVGAGI.

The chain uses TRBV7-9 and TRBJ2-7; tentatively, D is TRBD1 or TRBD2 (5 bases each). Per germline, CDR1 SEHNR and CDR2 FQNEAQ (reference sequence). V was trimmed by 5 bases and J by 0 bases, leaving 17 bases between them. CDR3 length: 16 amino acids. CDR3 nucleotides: TGTGCCAGCAGCAGCTCCGGGACCCAAAGCTCCTACGAGCAGTACTTC. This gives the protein CASSSSGTQSSYEQYF. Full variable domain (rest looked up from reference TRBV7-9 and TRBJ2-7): DTGVSQNPRHKITKRGQNVTFRCDPISEHNRLYWYRQTLGQGPEFLTYFQNEAQLEKSRLLSDRFSAERPKGSFSTLEIQRTEQGDSAMYLCASSSSGTQSSYEQYFGPGTRLTVT.